This is a list of T cell receptor beta chains from one sample in a study of blood T cell repertoires in COVID-19. TCRdb's table, derived via immunoSEQ multiplex PCR, lists solely in-frame clones and lacks some. The data show about 70,000 clones, approximately 89% seen once. Sequencing used peripheral blood. The receptors were sampled from a man in his 60s with acute or convalescent COVID-19. Each CDR3 is given with its conserved first and last residue. D genes are given only for firm matches. Clone size is stated in some rows and not others, as once, few, many or a class when expanded.

d_call	clone_size	j_call	v_call	cdr3_nt	cdr3_aa
TRBD1	NA	TRBJ1-2	TRBV5-1	TGCGCCAGCAGCTTGGCCCCTGGACAGGACTATGGCTACACCTTC	CASSLAPGQDYGYTF
NA	NA	TRBJ1-1	TRBV7-2	TGTGCCAGCAGCCTGGTGGGGGGTGCCATCACTGAAGCTTTCTTT	CASSLVGGAITEAFF
TRBD1	NA	TRBJ1-6	TRBV30	TGTGCCTGGAGACAGAGGAGGACAGGGGTTAATTCACCCCTCCACTTT	CAWRQRRTGVNSPLHF
NA	NA	TRBJ1-5	TRBV15	TGTGCCACCAGCAGAGTCGACAGTACGAATCAGCCCCAGCATTTT	CATSRVDSTNQPQHF
NA	NA	TRBJ1-2	TRBV4-1	TGCGCCAGCAGCCAAGATATCTCCTATGGCTACACCTTC	CASSQDISYGYTF
TRBD1	NA	TRBJ1-1	TRBV5-1	TGCGCCAGCAGCGCCCAGCACAGGGGAGGAACTGAAGCTTTCTTT	CASSAQHRGGTEAFF
TRBD1	NA	TRBJ1-6	TRBV30	TGTGCCTGGAGGACCGGACAGGGTATCAATTCACCCCTCCACTTT	CAWRTGQGINSPLHF
NA	NA	TRBJ1-2	TRBV2	TGTGCCAGCAGTGAAGGCGGGTTTAGGGACTATGGCTACACCTTC	CASSEGGFRDYGYTF
TRBD2	NA	TRBJ2-7	TRBV7-2	TGTGCCAGCAGCTTAGCTAGTGTAGCGGGTACCCACGAGCAGTACTTC	CASSLASVAGTHEQYF
TRBD1	NA	TRBJ1-4	TRBV10-3	TGTGCCGCCCAGGGACAGGGGAGTGAAAAACTGTTTTTT	CAAQGQGSEKLFF
NA	NA	TRBJ1-1	TRBV11-2	TGTGCCAGCAGCCTCGGTGCGGGGGGGAGGACTGAAGCTTTCTTT	CASSLGAGGRTEAFF
NA	NA	TRBJ1-2	TRBV5-4	TGTGCCAGCAGCTCGCAGGGATTGGACGCTGGCTACACCTTC	CASSSQGLDAGYTF
NA	NA	TRBJ2-5	TRBV18	TGTGCCAGCTCACGACAAACAGGTCGGGAGACCCAGTACTTC	CASSRQTGRETQYF
NA	once	TRBJ2-1	TRBV5-1	TGCGCCAGCAGCACCACGGATGCGTCAAATCGAATCAGGGAGCAGTTCTTC	CASSTTDASNRIREQFF
TRBD1	NA	TRBJ2-7	TRBV6-5	TGTGCCAGCACCACCGGGGGACAGGGCTACGAGCAGTACTTC	CASTTGGQGYEQYF
NA	NA	TRBJ2-7	TRBV12-3/TRBV12-4	TGTGCCAGCAGGGGGGAGGCCTCCTACGAGCAGTACTTC	CASRGEASYEQYF
NA	NA	TRBJ1-2	TRBV19	TGTGCCAGTAGTTTGATCGGGGTCTATGGCTACACCTTC	CASSLIGVYGYTF
NA	NA	TRBJ1-6	TRBV7-9	TGTGCCAGCAGCCCCCTCGGGGGTTCACCCCTCCACTTT	CASSPLGGSPLHF
NA	NA	TRBJ2-5	TRBV27	TGTGCCAGCAGTCAGGCGGGGGAGACCCAGTACTTC	CASSQAGETQYF
NA	NA	TRBJ1-3	TRBV3-1/TRBV3-2	TGTGCCAGCAGCCAAGATCGGGGGGCGTGGGGAAACACCATATATTTT	CASSQDRGAWGNTIYF
NA	NA	TRBJ2-1	TRBV5-1	TGCGCCAGCAGCTTGGGGAGTACAGGGATTCCCTCCTACAATGAGCAGTTCTTC	CASSLGSTGIPSYNEQFF
TRBD1	NA	TRBJ1-1	TRBV27	TGTGCCAGCCACGAGGGGGCGTTCGCTGAAGCTTTCTTT	CASHEGAFAEAFF
NA	few	TRBJ2-1	TRBV9	TGTGCCAGCAGCGAGCGAGTAAGCTCCTACAATGAGCAGTTCTTC	CASSERVSSYNEQFF
TRBD2	NA	TRBJ2-2	TRBV6-5	TGTGCCAGTTGTCTAGCGGGGGCGAACACCGGGGAGCTGTTTTTT	CASCLAGANTGELFF
TRBD1	NA	TRBJ1-1	TRBV20-1	TGCAGTGCTTTTGGTGACAGGGCCCCCTCATTT	CSAFGDRAPSF
NA	once	TRBJ2-1	TRBV19	TGTGCCAGTAGTATGAGCGGGTCAATATACAATGAGCAGTTCTTC	CASSMSGSIYNEQFF
NA	few	TRBJ1-2	TRBV6-6	TGTGCCAGCAGGTCGACGGAGCCGGGGGCTAACTATGGCTACACCTTC	CASRSTEPGANYGYTF
NA	NA	TRBJ2-4	TRBV5-8	TGTGCCAGCAGCTCCGACAGACAAAACATTCAGTACTTC	CASSSDRQNIQYF
NA	NA	TRBJ2-3	TRBV30	TGTGCCTGGAGTCCCGTCCCCCCAGATACGCAGTATTTT	CAWSPVPPDTQYF
NA	NA	TRBJ2-7	TRBV20-1	TGCAGTGCATCGACCCGAGGGAAGCAGTACTTC	CSASTRGKQYF
TRBD1	NA	TRBJ2-1	TRBV5-1	TGCGCCAGCAGCTTGCGACTGAACCGGGACAGAGCCTACAATGAGCAGTTCTTC	CASSLRLNRDRAYNEQFF
TRBD1	NA	TRBJ1-5	TRBV27	TGTGCCAGCAGGCCGGGGGGGACAGATTATAGCAATCAGCCCCAGCATTTT	CASRPGGTDYSNQPQHF